This T cell receptor beta chain was sequenced for a study of shared clonotypes between healthy human individuals. Broader study findings: The sampled material consisted only of blood, and tissue repertoires are likely to differ.

The donors were adults (healthy and HIV-negative) with no recent acute infections or vaccinations. Germline V gives CDR1 SGHRS, CDR2 YFSETQ. The CDR3 loop spans 19 amino acids. Trimming left V 3 bases short and J 3 bases short, with 25 bases between. The input for sorted-subset replicate PCRs was around 0.2 ug DNA, 25,000 to 35,000 T cell genomes. This table comes from immunoSEQ multiplex PCR, and its TCRdb copy is limited to in-frame clones, with some not included. The sample carries 550,000 to 800,000 clones, roughly 91% recorded once. Only one count was recorded for this clone. Antigen unknown. The sequence was collected from a man between 18 and 35 years old in good health. Some clones in this sample may be carry-over from other donors' samples. The rearrangement uses TRBV5-1 and TRBJ1-3, with D perhaps matching TRBD1 (5 bases). The sample was memory CD8+ T cells from PBMCs. Subset reported: CD45RO+ cells pooled with CCR7-negative TemRA cells. The DNA of the CDR3 is TGCGCCAGCAGCTATACCGCGTTCAACAGGTTCGTTATTGGAAACACCATATATTTT. As protein: CASSYTAFNRFVIGNTIYF. Drawing the rest from reference TRBV5-1 and TRBJ1-3, the complete variable domain is KAGVTQTPRYLIKTRGQQVTLSCSPISGHRSVSWYQQTPGQGLQFLFEYFSETQRNKGNFPGRFSGRQFSNSRSEMNVSTLELGDSALYLCASSYTAFNRFVIGNTIYFGEGSWLTVV.